Sequencing of this T cell receptor (beta chain) was carried out in a study of blood T cell repertoires in COVID-19. The authors' processing: Amplified reference gene primers provided the basis for estimating nucleated cell counts. Clones were sequenced by immunoSEQ multiplex PCR, and TCRdb holds only the in-frame ones, with some missing. V and J calls and clone size come straight from that table; D and trimming were deduced from the DNA. The sample carries 250,000 to 300,000 clones, approximately 90% recorded once. The germline V gene encodes CDR1 LGHNA and CDR2 YSLEER. The CDR3 loop spans 16 amino acids. Losses at the gene ends were 4 bases for V and 5 bases for J; bases not matched to a gene: 8.

The V and J genes are TRBV4-3 and TRBJ1-4, with 9 bases matching TRBD1. Sequencing used peripheral blood. The receptor's source is a woman aged 30 to 39 with active or convalescent COVID-19. CDR3 region: CASSPSSGTGNEKLFF. CDR3 nucleotide sequence: TGCGCCAGCAGCCCTTCGTCTGGGACAGGGAATGAAAAACTGTTTTTT.